The text below deals with one T cell receptor beta chain. Its antigen is undetermined. This record comes from a study of regulatory and conventional T cells in RAG deficiency. General study results and limits: Compared with controls, unique Treg TCR beta sequences dropped approximately 100-fold in Omenn syndrome and CID/AS. Shannon entropy fell and Simpson indices rose in RAG-deficient patients.

Method: immunoSEQ multiplex PCR; TCRdb's copy keeps in-frame clones and lacks some. Among around 29,000 clones, 90% to 95% were seen once, and the ten largest hold under 0.2%. Blood CD4+ CD25-low CD127-high conventional T cells supplied the genomic DNA template. This sample also appeared in a second study, on regulatory T cells. That paper adds: The PCR used 52 TRBV and 13 TRBJ primers.

Sequences were obtained from CD25- CD4+ T cells sorted from blood. This sequence originates from a human donor in good health.

CDR3 nucleotides: TGTGCCAGTTGGACAGGCAACTATGGCTACACCTTC. Its protein is CASWTGNYGYTF. The V call is TRBV6-1, the J call TRBJ1-2, with TRBD1 matching 7 bases. The junction had 3 bases not matched to a gene; V was cut back by 9 bases and J by 2 bases. This CDR3 is built from 12 residues. CDR1 is MNHNS, CDR2 SASEGT, per germline.